This T cell receptor beta chain was sequenced for a study of human T cells and chemical hapten exposure. Overall study context: Affected patients, primarily female, had alopecia areata, totalis or universalis. The study's findings and limits: In comparison with controls, expanded TCRs gave rise to a significantly larger number of large CDR3 similarity clusters. Among TCRs, those above 1 in 1000 frequency were unaffected by DPC sensitization.

Time point meaning: pre-sensitization, week 0. Treatment here: therapeutic diphenylcyclopropenone sensitization with weekly scalp DPC. Germline V gives CDR1 KGHSH, CDR2 LQKENI. This CDR3 has 16 residues. Germline trimming cut 3 bases from V and 4 bases from J; bases unmatched to any gene: 6. Worth noting for this clonotype: The antigen remains undetermined.

TCRdb reprocessed the RACE reads via MiXCR and lists one record per CDR3 protein. The sample lists about 77,000 distinct CDR3 sequences; about 15% were seen once. This sequence originates from a woman between 45 and 65 years old with alopecia areata. Some clones in this sample may be carry-over from other donors' samples. The specimen was whole blood, collected in connection with sensitization to the hapten diphenylcyclopropenone (DPC). The V call is TRBV18, the J call TRBJ2-7; 13 positions agree with TRBD2. CDR3 DNA sequence: TGTGCCAGCTCACCTCCCGGGACTAGCGGGATGTACGAGCAGTACTTC. Protein product: CASSPPGTSGMYEQYF.